These T cell receptor beta chains were read from a single sample in a study of breast tumors, draining lymph nodes, adjacent tissues. TCRdb analysed the multiplex PCR reads with MiXCR anew, one entry per CDR3 protein. The table records under 45,000 distinct CDR3 sequences, 35% to 40% of them present only once. The specimen was breast tumor tissue. All receptors come from a female donor with breast cancer. Some clones in this sample may be carry-over from other donors' samples. CDR3s include the opening cysteine and the closing phenylalanine or tryptophan. The order of the fields is D gene, J gene, clone size, V gene, CDR3 protein, CDR3 DNA. The D gene is left open where the match is weak. Where a row states a size, it is once, few, many or the class of an expanded clone; other rows omit it.

. TRBJ1-2 . TRBV28 CASSLQGYYGYTF TGTGCCAGCAGTTTACAGGGCTACTATGGCTACACCTTC
TRBD2 TRBJ2-5 . TRBV20-1 CSAHGGALETQYF TGCAGTGCCCACGGGGGGGCCCTAGAGACCCAGTACTTC
TRBD2 TRBJ2-1 many TRBV24-1 CATSDPGLAGGSSYNEQFF TGTGCCACCAGTGACCCAGGACTAGCGGGAGGGAGCTCCTACAATGAGCAGTTCTTC
TRBD2 TRBJ2-1 many TRBV15 CATSRDGRADNEQFF TGTGCCACCAGCAGAGATGGGAGGGCGGACAATGAGCAGTTCTTC
TRBD2 TRBJ2-1 many TRBV6-1 CASSVTSGSPEQFF TGTGCCAGCAGCGTGACTAGCGGGAGTCCTGAGCAGTTCTTC
TRBD2 TRBJ2-7 . TRBV7-9 CASSLVLREKAYEQYF TGTGCCAGCAGCTTAGTATTGCGGGAGAAGGCCTACGAGCAGTACTTC
. TRBJ1-5 many TRBV3-1 CASSQVMGGGQPQHF TGTGCCAGCAGCCAAGTAATGGGGGGAGGTCAGCCCCAGCATTTT
. TRBJ2-2 many TRBV7-6 CASSLDTGELFF TGTGCCAGCAGCTTAGACACCGGGGAGCTGTTTTTT
. TRBJ2-3 large TRBV19 CASSMARSTDTQYF TGTGCCAGTAGTATGGCTAGAAGCACAGATACGCAGTATTTT
TRBD1 TRBJ2-3 many TRBV11-3 CASSAGTADGGTQYF TGTGCCAGCAGCGCCGGGACAGCTGATGGGGGTACGCAGTATTTT
TRBD1 TRBJ1-3 . TRBV9 CASSVGQTAGNTIYF TGTGCCAGCAGCGTGGGACAGACGGCTGGAAACACCATATATTTT
. TRBJ1-2 few TRBV19 CASSGQNYGYTF TGTGCCAGTAGTGGACAAAACTATGGCTACACCTTC
. TRBJ2-7 . TRBV20-1 CSARDAYEQYF TGCAGTGCTAGAGACGCCTACGAGCAGTACTTC
. TRBJ1-5 many TRBV12-3/TRBV12-4 CASSLMRENQPQHF TGTGCCAGCAGTTTAATGAGAGAGAATCAGCCCCAGCATTTT
. TRBJ2-7 . TRBV18 CASSPDRNTYEQYF TGTGCCAGCTCACCCGACAGGAACACCTACGAGCAGTACTTC
TRBD2 TRBJ2-7 many TRBV4-1 CASSQGGGGSSRKQYF TGCGCCAGCAGCCAAGGGGGGGGTGGGTCTTCGAGGAAGCAGTACTTC
TRBD2 TRBJ2-1 many TRBV24-1 CATSDGTRAYNEQFF TGTGCCACCAGTGATGGGACTAGAGCCTACAATGAGCAGTTCTTC
TRBD1 TRBJ2-3 . TRBV11-1 CASSALPGTAHTQYF TGTGCCAGCAGCGCGTTACCCGGGACAGCCCATACGCAGTATTTT
TRBD1 TRBJ2-3 many TRBV20-1 CSARDQAPGTGGSDTQYF TGCAGTGCTAGAGATCAGGCTCCCGGGACAGGGGGCTCAGATACGCAGTATTTT
TRBD1 TRBJ2-2 many TRBV20-1 CSASDRGPNTGELFF TGCAGTGCCAGCGACAGGGGACCCAACACCGGGGAGCTGTTTTTT
. TRBJ1-2 . TRBV12-3/TRBV12-4 CASSLSPAYSYGYTF TGTGCCAGCAGTTTAAGTCCAGCTTACAGTTATGGCTACACCTTC
. TRBJ2-3 . TRBV5-1 CASSLEGAGRGDTQYF TGCGCCAGCAGCTTGGAAGGCGCGGGAAGGGGAGATACGCAGTATTTT
TRBD1 TRBJ2-3 many TRBV5-5 CASSTGQGKADTQYF TGTGCCAGCAGCACTGGACAGGGGAAGGCAGATACGCAGTATTTT
TRBD2 TRBJ2-1 . TRBV11-2 CASSLVTAGGFNEQFF TGTGCCAGCAGCTTAGTAACAGCGGGAGGGTTCAATGAGCAGTTCTTC
. TRBJ1-6 few TRBV30 CAWSSDKDGSPLHF TGTGCCTGGAGTTCAGACAAGGACGGATCACCCCTCCACTTT
TRBD2 TRBJ2-5 large TRBV5-5 CASTPRGAGAAETQYF TGTGCCAGCACCCCGAGGGGAGCGGGAGCCGCGGAGACCCAGTACTTC
TRBD1 TRBJ1-4 . TRBV6-1 CASSEGQGVSNEKLFF TGTGCCAGCAGTGAAGGGCAGGGGGTATCTAATGAAAAACTGTTTTTT
. TRBJ2-7 . TRBV2 CARVLCFCGKYF TGTGCCAGGGTTCTCTGTTTTTGCGGGAAGTACTTC
TRBD2 TRBJ2-5 many TRBV7-6 CASSPLWIAGGGETQYF TGTGCCAGCAGCCCCCTTTGGATAGCGGGAGGGGGAGAGACCCAGTACTTC
TRBD2 TRBJ2-3 many TRBV7-2 CASSKREFWTSGSTDTQYF TGTGCCAGCAGCAAGAGGGAGTTTTGGACTAGCGGGAGCACAGATACGCAGTATTTT
. TRBJ2-6 . TRBV5-1 CASSLGTGANVLTF TGTGCCAGCAGCTTGGGGACAGGGGCCAACGTCCTGACTTTC
. TRBJ1-1 few TRBV11-3 CASSLDLVRGSHTEAFF TGTGCCAGCAGCTTAGATCTCGTGAGGGGGTCTCACACTGAAGCTTTCTTT
TRBD2 TRBJ2-1 many TRBV6-1 CATSPSGSYEQFF TGTGCCACCTCGCCTAGCGGGAGTTATGAGCAGTTCTTC